One sample yielded the 14 T cell receptor beta chains listed below, sequenced in a study of blood T cell repertoires in COVID-19. Assay used: immunoSEQ multiplex PCR; TCRdb lists only in-frame clones, some missing. This table holds roughly 160,000 clones, roughly 84% found once. The sample consisted of peripheral blood. The receptors stem from a woman of 80 years or more with active or convalescent COVID-19.

This clone was observed a single time. The chain joins TRBV24-1 to TRBJ1-5, with 7 bases lining up with TRBD1. The V gene end was trimmed by 4 bases and the J gene end by 0 bases; junction bases not matched to a gene: 11. There are 18 residues in the CDR3. Germline V CDR1 and CDR2: KGHDR, SFDVKD. The DNA of the CDR3 is TGTGCCACCAGTGACGTAATACAGGGGACTCTTAGCAATCAGCCCCAGCATTTT. Translating it yields CATSDVIQGTLSNQPQHF.

The chain joins TRBV5-1 to TRBJ2-2; D perhaps matches TRBD2 (6 bases). V dropped 0 bases and J dropped 6 bases, with 12 bases sitting between them. The CDR3 spans 15 residues. The germline V gene has CDR1 SGHRS and CDR2 YFSETQ. The CDR3 nucleotides read TGCGCCAGCAGCTTGGCGGTCAGGGAGGCCGGGGAGCTGTTTTTT. Encoded protein: CASSLAVREAGELFF.

The CDR3 sequence: CASMRDYEQYF. The CDR3 nucleotides read TGTGCCAGCATGAGGGACTACGAGCAGTACTTC. The V call is TRBV2, the J call TRBJ2-7, with a possible D match to TRBD2 (5 bases). Deletions cut 7 bases from V and 3 bases from J, with 7 bases between. This CDR3 contains 11 residues. Per germline, CDR1 SNHLY and CDR2 FYNNEI.

V and J are TRBV28 and TRBJ1-5, with 10 nucleotides matching TRBD1. The CDR3 length is 15 residues. Looked up from germline, CDR1 is MDHEN and CDR2 is SYDVKM. V gave up 5 bases and J gave up 4 bases; unmatched junction bases: 5. The CDR3 coding sequence is TGTGCCAGCAGTCCGCGGACAGGGGGTAATCAGCCCCAGCATTTT. Residues: CASSPRTGGNQPQHF.

The V gene is TRBV28, the J gene TRBJ1-6; no reliable D call. There are 15 residues in the CDR3. V was cut by 2 bases and J by 5 bases, with 10 bases left in between. The germline gives CDR1 MDHEN, CDR2 SYDVKM. CDR3 in amino acids: CASSLMGQDNSPLHF. The CDR3 region has the DNA TGTGCCAGCAGTTTAATGGGTCAGGATAATTCACCCCTCCACTTT. Full variable domain (rest looked up from reference TRBV28 and TRBJ1-6): DVKVTQSSRYLVKRTGEKVFLECVQDMDHENMFWYRQDPGLGLRLIYFSYDVKMKEKGDIPEGYSVSREKKERFSLILESASTNQTSMYLCASSLMGQDNSPLHFGNGTRLTVT.

The chain uses TRBV9 and TRBJ2-2, with 8 bases lining up with TRBD1. V trimming: 3 bases; J trimming: 6 bases; junction bases outside the gene matches: 16. The CDR3 loop spans 18 amino acids. Per the germline V gene, CDR1 is SGDLS and CDR2 is YYNGEE. CDR3 sequence reads: CASSATGGHLIGAGELFF. The CDR3 coding sequence is TGTGCCAGCAGCGCAACAGGGGGGCACCTGATAGGGGCCGGGGAGCTGTTTTTT.

The chain carries TRBV6-5 and TRBJ2-7; D might be TRBD1 (6 bases). V dropped 0 bases and J dropped 2 bases, with 11 bases sitting between them. Looked up from germline, CDR1 is MNHEY and CDR2 is SVGAGI. The CDR3 is 15 residues long. The DNA of the CDR3 is TGTGCCAGCAGTTACTCCTACAGGGATGCCTACGAGCAGTACTTC. As protein: CASSYSYRDAYEQYF.

This sequence joins TRBV6-6 and TRBJ1-1, with D possibly matching TRBD1 (6 bases). Per the germline V gene, CDR1 is MNHNY and CDR2 is SVGAGI (reference sequence). The length of the CDR3 is 14 residues. Trimming removed 6 bases at V and 0 bases at J, with 11 bases between. The chain's CDR3 is CASSRGQLNTEAFF. The CDR3 region has the DNA TGTGCCAGCAGCCGGGGACAACTGAACACTGAAGCTTTCTTT.

This clone showed up just once. The J gene is TRBJ1-5, the V gene TRBV23-1, with a tentative D call TRBD1 (5 bases). TRBV23-1 is given ORF status, its function remaining uncertain. Trimming took off 6 bases at V and 5 bases at J, with 35 bases between the two ends. This CDR3 is built from 21 residues. The CDR3, as DNA: TGCGCCAGCAGGAACCACTTCAATATACTCTCGGGGGGAAAGATACATCAGCCCCAGCATTTT. The encoded protein is CASRNHFNILSGGKIHQPQHF.

The rearrangement links TRBV20-1 to TRBJ1-3; D is uncertain. The V and J ends lost 3 bases and 4 bases respectively, with 16 bases between them. CDR1 DFQATT and CDR2 SNEGSKA come from the germline V gene (reference sequence). The CDR3 runs 15 residues. The DNA of the CDR3 is TGCAGTGCTAGTCCCGCCCCTAAATCCGGAAACACCATATATTTT. Translated, it gives CSASPAPKSGNTIYF.

This chain uses TRBV10-1 with TRBJ1-2; D is unclear. The CDR3 runs 10 residues. Germline V CDR1 and CDR2: WNHNN, SYGVQD (reference sequence). The V gene lost 10 bases and the J gene lost 7 bases, with 10 bases spanning the gap. DNA for the CDR3: TGCGCCACCGGCCGGGGTGGCTACACCTTC. Its protein product is CATGRGGYTF.

The V and J genes are TRBV9 and TRBJ2-7; 8 positions agree with TRBD2. This CDR3 has 15 residues. CDR1 is SGDLS and CDR2 is YYNGEE in the germline V gene. V lost 2 bases and J lost 4; bases outside the gene matches: 8. Written as DNA, the CDR3 is TGTGCCAGCAGCGTCTATAGCGGGGAGGGTTACGAGCAGTACTTC. As protein: CASSVYSGEGYEQYF.

This chain joins TRBV28 and TRBJ1-3; D is undetermined. The CDR3 has 15 amino acids. The germline CDR1 and CDR2 sequences are MDHEN and SYDVKM. With 6 bases removed from V and 3 bases from J, the gap between germline ends came to 15 bases. The CDR3 DNA sequence: TGTGCCAGCAGATTCGAGAGGATGGGTGGAAACACCATATATTTT. The encoded protein is CASRFERMGGNTIYF.

This clone was counted between two and nine times. This sequence joins TRBV20-1 and TRBJ2-7; D gene uncertain. This CDR3 spans 11 amino acids. V was pared by 4 bases and J by 3 bases, with 7 bases between. Per the germline V gene, CDR1 is DFQATT and CDR2 is SNEGSKA (reference sequence). The DNA for the CDR3 is TGCAGTGCTATCTATCTCTACGAGCAGTACTTC. Encoded protein: CSAIYLYEQYF.